A selection of T cell receptor beta chains follows, all from one sample in a study of T cells in Graves' hyperthyroidism and ophthalmopathy. TCRdb passed the multiplex PCR reads through MiXCR, listing each CDR3 protein once. This sample has hundreds of thousands of distinct CDR3 sequences; 20% to 25% occur once, and the top ten carry approximately 30%. Material: blood. These receptors all come from a man aged 30-40 years with Graves' ophthalmopathy. Each CDR3 is given with its conserved first and last residue. Each record gives: J gene, CDR3 length, V gene, clone size, D gene, CDR3 protein. D genes are given only for firm matches. Size is stated for part of the rows, as once, few or many counts, or as a class when the clone is expanded.

j_call: TRBJ2-7
cdr3_length: 14
v_call: TRBV7-6
clone_size: .
d_call: .
cdr3_aa: CASSLEQDSYEQYF

j_call: TRBJ2-1
cdr3_length: 17
v_call: TRBV4-1
clone_size: .
d_call: TRBD2
cdr3_aa: CASSQARSGRVSGEQFF

j_call: TRBJ1-2
cdr3_length: 15
v_call: TRBV7-9
clone_size: .
d_call: .
cdr3_aa: CASSLSLGRNHGYTF

j_call: TRBJ1-6
cdr3_length: 17
v_call: TRBV11-2
clone_size: few
d_call: .
cdr3_aa: CANSLDRWAGRPSPLHF

j_call: TRBJ1-3
cdr3_length: 15
v_call: TRBV14
clone_size: once
d_call: .
cdr3_aa: CASSQSSVSGNTIYF

j_call: TRBJ2-1
cdr3_length: 16
v_call: TRBV3-1
clone_size: many
d_call: TRBD2
cdr3_aa: CASSRRRSGGLNEQFF

j_call: TRBJ1-1
cdr3_length: 14
v_call: TRBV20-1
clone_size: .
d_call: .
cdr3_aa: CSARRGGPVTEAFF

j_call: TRBJ2-7
cdr3_length: 13
v_call: TRBV3-1
clone_size: .
d_call: .
cdr3_aa: CASSQADSSEQYF

j_call: TRBJ2-7
cdr3_length: 15
v_call: TRBV20-1
clone_size: many
d_call: TRBD2
cdr3_aa: CSARDLAAHSYEQYF

j_call: TRBJ2-3
cdr3_length: 11
v_call: TRBV7-8
clone_size: .
d_call: .
cdr3_aa: CASTNGRLQYF

j_call: TRBJ2-7
cdr3_length: 17
v_call: TRBV5-1
clone_size: many
d_call: TRBD2
cdr3_aa: CASSLTSGKPNPYEQYF

j_call: TRBJ2-1
cdr3_length: 15
v_call: TRBV7-3
clone_size: few
d_call: .
cdr3_aa: CASSPQGVGYNEQFF

j_call: TRBJ2-7
cdr3_length: 16
v_call: TRBV7-2
clone_size: few
d_call: TRBD2
cdr3_aa: CASSSVLAISSYEQYF

j_call: TRBJ2-1
cdr3_length: 14
v_call: TRBV11-2
clone_size: many
d_call: .
cdr3_aa: CATGRALLYNEQFF

j_call: TRBJ2-1
cdr3_length: 18
v_call: TRBV6-1
clone_size: few
d_call: TRBD2
cdr3_aa: CASSALAGGVGPYNEQFF

j_call: TRBJ2-3
cdr3_length: 18
v_call: TRBV3-1
clone_size: .
d_call: TRBD2
cdr3_aa: CASSQESTSGRITDTQYF

j_call: TRBJ2-7
cdr3_length: 13
v_call: TRBV6-2/TRBV6-3
clone_size: .
d_call: TRBD2
cdr3_aa: CASSASGYYEQYF

j_call: TRBJ1-1
cdr3_length: 12
v_call: TRBV6-2/TRBV6-3
clone_size: few
d_call: .
cdr3_aa: CASRSVSTEAFF

j_call: TRBJ2-1
cdr3_length: 15
v_call: TRBV7-9
clone_size: .
d_call: .
cdr3_aa: CASSWPSTGLNEQFF

j_call: TRBJ2-7
cdr3_length: 15
v_call: TRBV11-2
clone_size: many
d_call: .
cdr3_aa: CASSPLRRENYEQYF

j_call: TRBJ2-5
cdr3_length: 16
v_call: TRBV9
clone_size: .
d_call: TRBD2
cdr3_aa: CASSVGISGSKETQYF

j_call: TRBJ1-2
cdr3_length: 12
v_call: TRBV11-2
clone_size: many
d_call: .
cdr3_aa: CASSLNRDGYTF

j_call: TRBJ2-7
cdr3_length: 15
v_call: TRBV28
clone_size: many
d_call: TRBD2
cdr3_aa: CASTSKRGDVSEQYF